One and the same sample provided the 4 T cell receptor beta chains below, sequenced in a study of early T cells in non-severe SARS-CoV-2 infection. TCRdb re-called the 5' RACE reads with MiXCR, one entry per CDR3 protein. The profile covers approximately 90,000 distinct CDR3 sequences, with approximately 11% appearing a single time and roughly 5% taken by the ten largest. The sample was whole blood, taken at baseline. Receptor source: an adult who was a healthcare worker with PCR-confirmed SARS-CoV-2 infection or an uninfected control (not recorded which).

The chain links TRBV27 to TRBJ1-2; no clear D gene. Germline V gene data show CDR1 as MNHEY and CDR2 as SMNVEV (reference sequence). V lost 5 bases to trimming and J lost 3 bases, with 16 bases between them. The CDR3 spans 15 residues. CDR3 DNA: TGTGCCAGCAGTAAGGAGCTTGGGCCGTACTATGGCTACACCTTC. It codes for CASSKELGPYYGYTF.

This clonotype was counted between two and nine times. The chain is built from TRBV7-9 and TRBJ2-2; D is unclear. From germline, CDR1 is SEHNR and CDR2 FQNEAQ (reference sequence). V lost 4 bases and J 6 bases, leaving 3 bases between the germline ends. This CDR3 has 11 residues. This CDR3 is CASSYAGELFF. The CDR3 DNA reads TGTGCCAGCAGCTATGCCGGGGAGCTGTTTTTT.

J is TRBJ2-3 and V is TRBV15; 12 bases are shared with TRBD2. The CDR3 contains 14 residues. The V gene end was trimmed by 3 bases and the J gene end by 8 bases; junction bases not matched to a gene: 3. CDR1 and CDR2 (germline): LNHNV, YYDKDF (reference sequence). The DNA for the CDR3 is TGTGCCACCAGCAGTGGACTAGCGGGGTTTACGCAGTATTTT. This encodes CATSSGLAGFTQYF.

This clonotype was observed a handful of times. The chain uses TRBV19 and TRBJ2-1; D tentatively fits TRBD1 or TRBD2 (5 bases each). Germline CDR1 reads LNHDA; CDR2 reads SQIVND (reference sequence). Trimming took off 3 bases at V and 9 bases at J, with 9 bases between the two ends. The CDR3 consists of 12 residues. This chain's CDR3 is CASSIIGTEQFF. DNA of the CDR3: TGTGCCAGTAGTATTATCGGGACTGAGCAGTTCTTC.